This T cell receptor beta chain was sequenced in a study of cytomegalovirus exposure and HLA in healthy donors. CDR1 and CDR2 (germline): SGHRS, YFSETQ. The CDR3 is 16 amino acids. The V gene lost 2 bases and the J gene lost 5 bases, with 16 bases spanning the gap. The PCR contained 60 Vbeta and 13 Jbeta primers. The assay was immunoSEQ multiplex PCR, and TCRdb's table has in-frame clones only and misses some. The table lists about 150,000 clones, roughly 81% of them singletons, with approximately 2.5% in the top ten. The receptor's source is a man aged 30 to 45 in good health and CMV-seropositive. The V gene is TRBV5-1, the J gene TRBJ2-2, with a possible D match to TRBD1 (6 bases). Material for sequencing was PBMCs. The CDR3 DNA reads TGCGCCAGCAGCTTTCGACAGGTCCGTAGTACCGGGGAGCTGTTTTTT. This translates into CASSFRQVRSTGELFF.